The source of this T cell receptor (beta chain) is a study of blood T cell repertoires in COVID-19. Across the whole study: PBMCs, B-cell-depleted T cells, or T cells were the source of the cDNA or gDNA that made up the material.

Here immunoSEQ multiplex PCR was the method, and the copy in TCRdb shows in-frame clones only, minus some. The sample records 40,000 to 45,000 clones, roughly nine tenths being singletons. The table lists this clone with a count of one. The CDR3 is 14 amino acids. The ends were cut back, 3 bases at V and 4 bases at J, with 10 bases in the middle. Germline values: CDR1 SEHNR, CDR2 FQNEAQ (reference sequence). This sequence joins TRBV7-9 and TRBJ1-3; weak D call: TRBD1 (6 bases). This TCR was sampled from a man aged 45 to 65 with active COVID-19. Sequencing was done on a sample of peripheral blood. Written as DNA, the CDR3 is TGTGCCAGCAGCTTGGGGGCTGAAGGAAACACCATATATTTT. Encoded protein: CASSLGAEGNTIYF.